The clone carrying this TCR beta chain was seen repeatedly, ten times or more. The antigen remains undetermined. The data stem from a study of regulatory T cells in long-lasting Graves disease. Study background: Persistent cases were those of Graves' disease that involved over 5 years of antithyroid drugs with positive TSH receptor antibodies.

Regarding the study as a whole: Among persistent patients, a larger number of public clonotypes were shared (around 3,000) than among newly diagnosed patients (about 1,000).

As to time point: persistent/refractory GD, antithyroid drugs over 5 years with positive TRAb. RNA extracted from PBMCs served as the sequencing template. In Xi'an, China, an endocrinology department was the source of patients. Germline V gene data show CDR1 as MNHNS and CDR2 as SASEGT. CDR3 length: 12 amino acids. Construction of the TCR beta libraries employed iRepertoire HTBI primers in conjunction with Arm-PCR of CDR3 regions. Each CDR3 protein gets one entry after TCRdb re-called the multiplex PCR reads with MiXCR. Of around 460,000 distinct CDR3 sequences in the sample, under 25% are singletons; the top ten hold around 13%.

Source: peripheral blood mononuclear cells (PBMCs), taken when the disease was refractory, from a patient treated with antithyroid drugs. The rearrangement uses TRBV6-1 and TRBJ2-7, with D unclear. The TCR sequence derives from a female donor with Graves disease. Here the CDR3 DNA reads TGTGTCACTCCGATTGGGCGCTACGAGCAGTACTTC. It is translated as CVTPIGRYEQYF.